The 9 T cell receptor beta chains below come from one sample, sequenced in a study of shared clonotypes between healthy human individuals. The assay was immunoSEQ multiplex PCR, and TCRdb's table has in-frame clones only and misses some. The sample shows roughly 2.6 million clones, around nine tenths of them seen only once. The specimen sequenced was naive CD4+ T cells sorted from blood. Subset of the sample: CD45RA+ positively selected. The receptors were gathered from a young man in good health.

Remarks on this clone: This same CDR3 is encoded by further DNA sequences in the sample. CDR3 nucleotides: TGCGCCAGCAGTCGGAACACCGGGGAGCTGTTTTTT. This sequence encodes CASSRNTGELFF. V gene TRBV10-1 combines with J gene TRBJ2-2, with D uncertain. Germline V CDR1 and CDR2: WNHNN, SYGVQD (reference sequence). This CDR3 comprises 12 residues. Between the trimmed V and J ends, which lost 5 bases and 1 base, there was a span of 2 bases.

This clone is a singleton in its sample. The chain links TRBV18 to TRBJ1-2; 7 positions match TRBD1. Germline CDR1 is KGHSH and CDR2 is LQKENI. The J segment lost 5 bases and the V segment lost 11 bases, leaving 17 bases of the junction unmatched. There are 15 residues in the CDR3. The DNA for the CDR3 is TGTGCCTCAGCCGGAGGGGGCAACGTCCGGTATGGCTACACCTTC. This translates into CASAGGGNVRYGYTF.

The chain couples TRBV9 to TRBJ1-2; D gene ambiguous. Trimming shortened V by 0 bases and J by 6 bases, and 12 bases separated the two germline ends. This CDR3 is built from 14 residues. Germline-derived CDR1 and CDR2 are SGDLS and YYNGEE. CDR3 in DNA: TGTGCCAGCAGCGTAGGAGGGCCGGGGAATGGCTACACCTTC. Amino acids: CASSVGGPGNGYTF. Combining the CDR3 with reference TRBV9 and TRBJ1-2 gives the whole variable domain DSGVTQTPKHLITATGQRVTLRCSPRSGDLSVYWYQQSLDQGLQFLIQYYNGEERAKGNILERFSAQQFPDLHSELNLSSLELGDSALYFCASSVGGPGNGYTFGSGTRLTVV.

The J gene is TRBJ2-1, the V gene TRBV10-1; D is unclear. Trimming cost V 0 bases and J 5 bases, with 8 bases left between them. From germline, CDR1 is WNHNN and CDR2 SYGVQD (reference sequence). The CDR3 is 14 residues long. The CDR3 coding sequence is TGCGCCAGCAGTGAGTCTTACAGCCACAATGAGCAGTTCTTC. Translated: CASSESYSHNEQFF.

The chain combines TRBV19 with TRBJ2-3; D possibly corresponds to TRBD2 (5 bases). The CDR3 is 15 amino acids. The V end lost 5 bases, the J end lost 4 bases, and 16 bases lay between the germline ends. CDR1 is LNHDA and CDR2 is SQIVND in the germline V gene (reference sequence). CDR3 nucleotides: TGTGCCAGTAGTTCCAGCGGTCCGACATCAGATACGCAGTATTTT. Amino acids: CASSSSGPTSDTQYF. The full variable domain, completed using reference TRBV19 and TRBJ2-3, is DGGITQSPKYLFRKEGQNVTLSCEQNLNHDAMYWYRQDPGQGLRLIYYSQIVNDFQKGDIAEGYSVSREKKESFPLTVTSAQKNPTAFYLCASSSSGPTSDTQYFGPGTRLTVL.

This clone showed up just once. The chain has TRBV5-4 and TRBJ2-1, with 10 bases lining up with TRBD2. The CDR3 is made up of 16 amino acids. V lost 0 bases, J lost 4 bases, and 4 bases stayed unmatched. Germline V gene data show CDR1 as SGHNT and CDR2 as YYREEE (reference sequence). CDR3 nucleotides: TGTGCCAGCAGCTTGGCCGGACTAGCGGATTACAATGAGCAGTTCTTC. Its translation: CASSLAGLADYNEQFF.

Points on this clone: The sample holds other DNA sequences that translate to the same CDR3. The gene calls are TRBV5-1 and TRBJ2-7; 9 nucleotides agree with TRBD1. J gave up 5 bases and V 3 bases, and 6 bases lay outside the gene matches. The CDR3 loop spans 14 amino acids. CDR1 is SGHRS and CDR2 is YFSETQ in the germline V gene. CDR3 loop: CASSSGTGSHEQYF. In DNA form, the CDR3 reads TGCGCCAGCAGCTCAGGGACAGGGTCGCACGAGCAGTACTTC.

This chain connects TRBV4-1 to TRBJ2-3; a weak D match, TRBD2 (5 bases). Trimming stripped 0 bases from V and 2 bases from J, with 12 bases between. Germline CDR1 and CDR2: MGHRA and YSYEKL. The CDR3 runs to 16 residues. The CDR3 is CASSQDRVSATDTQYF. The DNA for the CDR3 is TGCGCCAGCAGCCAAGATCGGGTTAGCGCCACAGATACGCAGTATTTT.

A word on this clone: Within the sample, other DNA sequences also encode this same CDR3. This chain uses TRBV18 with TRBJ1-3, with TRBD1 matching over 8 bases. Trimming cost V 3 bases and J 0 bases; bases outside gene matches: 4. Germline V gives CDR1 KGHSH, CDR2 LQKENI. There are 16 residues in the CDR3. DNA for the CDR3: TGTGCCAGCTCACCTAGCGGGACAGGCTCTGGAAACACCATATATTTT. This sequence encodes CASSPSGTGSGNTIYF.